This T cell receptor beta chain was profiled in a study of post-analysis software for immune sequencing data. Whole-study context: As for disease course, relapsing-remitting, secondary progressive and progressive-relapsing multiple sclerosis were all included. General study points: Relative to controls, patients had a handful of TRBV segments at higher frequency, with TRBV5-6, TRBV5-1 and TRBV20-1 among these.

cDNA libraries for TCR beta contained unique molecular identifiers. TCRdb reprocessed the PCR reads via MiXCR and lists one record per CDR3 protein. The table records 750,000 to 900,000 distinct CDR3 sequences, 40% to 55% of them present only once. Details on this clonotype: Its cognate antigen is unknown.

The V gene's germline CDR1 is SGHTA and CDR2 FQGTGA. This CDR3 has 13 amino acids. Sequencing was carried out using blood. The V call is TRBV7-3, the J call TRBJ2-7; TRBD2 might be the D (5 bases). The end of the DNA fits TRBJ2-5 better, so the J call may be wrong. The sequence was obtained from a girl under 18 with multiple sclerosis. This CDR3 reads CASSANGGETQYF. The CDR3 DNA reads TGTGCCAGCAGCGCAAACGGAGGAGAGACCCAGTACTTC.